The entry below gives a single T cell receptor beta chain sequence along with its context. This CDR3 comprises 19 residues. Germline values: CDR1 SGHAT, CDR2 FQNNGV. The source of the sample is a study of blood T cells in healthy people across ages. The second PCR ran roughly 6 to 12 cycles with a sample-barcoded 5' primer and J-beta primers. TCRdb redid the calling of the 5' RACE reads with MiXCR, one entry per CDR3 protein. The top ten hold about 19% of the sample, which has over a million distinct CDR3 sequences, under 45% seen once. The receptor comes from a woman in her sixties in good health. The specimen sequenced was blood. The chain carries TRBV11-2 and TRBJ2-5, with 15 positions matching TRBD2. The J call may be mistaken, given a closer DNA end match to TRBJ2-7. CDR3 residues: CASTLRRTSGRASEDEQYF. CDR3 sequence (DNA): TGTGCCAGCACCCTTAGAAGGACTAGCGGGAGGGCCTCAGAGGACGAGCAGTACTTC.